This T cell receptor beta chain was retrieved from a study of blood T cell repertoires in COVID-19. The assay was immunoSEQ multiplex PCR, and TCRdb's table has in-frame clones only and misses some. The sample lists roughly 30,000 clones; approximately 90% were seen once. Germline values: CDR1 MNHEY, CDR2 SVGAGI. The CDR3 has 15 amino acids. The V and J ends lost 0 bases and 3 bases, in that order; junction bases with no gene match: 3. Sequenced sample: peripheral blood. The receptor was derived from a human donor in a cohort sampled during active COVID-19. The J gene is TRBJ2-7, the V gene TRBV6-5, with TRBD1 matching 9 bases. CDR3 sequence: CASSYSAGQGYEQYF. DNA of the CDR3: TGTGCCAGCAGTTACTCAGCGGGACAGGGCTACGAGCAGTACTTC.